These T cell receptor beta chains were read from a single sample in a study of T cell responses to AZD1222 COVID-19 vaccine. Data came from immunoSEQ multiplex PCR; TCRdb stores just in-frame clones and leaves some out. The table records 95,000 to 150,000 clones, roughly 84% of them present only once. The sequencing used peripheral blood, collected on day 0 of AZD1222 vaccination. These receptors were taken from an adult in good health. CDR3s include the opening cysteine and the closing phenylalanine or tryptophan. D genes are given only for firm matches. Not every row has a clone size; where given, it reads once, few, many or a size class.

V gene	D gene	J gene	clone size	CDR3 DNA	CDR3 protein
TRBV28	NA	TRBJ1-5	NA	TGTGCCACCTACGACAGCAATCAGCCCCAGCATTTT	CATYDSNQPQHF
TRBV7-2	NA	TRBJ2-7	NA	TGTGCCAGCAGCTTTGGGGGATCAAGCTTCGAGCAGTACTTC	CASSFGGSSFEQYF
TRBV7-2	TRBD1	TRBJ1-4	NA	TGTGCCAGCAGCTCAAGGGCGGACAGGGGGTATGAAAAACTGTTTTTT	CASSSRADRGYEKLFF
TRBV5-1	TRBD1	TRBJ2-5	NA	TGCGCCAGCAGCCCCACAGGGGGGCAGGGGGAGACCCAGTACTTC	CASSPTGGQGETQYF
TRBV1	NA	TRBJ1-1	NA	TGCACCCAAAGTGGGGACAGGGACCAATGTGGAGCTTTCTTT	CTQSGDRDQCGAFF
TRBV29-1	NA	TRBJ2-5	NA	TGCAGCGTTGAAAGACGGCTAGCATCCGAGACCCAGTACTTC	CSVERRLASETQYF
TRBV18	NA	TRBJ2-2	NA	TGTGCCAGCTCCGGGGGGCAGAACACCGGGGAGCTGTTTTTT	CASSGGQNTGELFF
TRBV5-4	NA	TRBJ1-2	NA	TGTGCCAGCAGCTTGGGATCCCCGACAGCTAACTATGGCTACACCTTC	CASSLGSPTANYGYTF
TRBV6-5	TRBD2	TRBJ2-1	once	TGTGCCAGCAGCCCCACGAGCGGGGGGTACAATGAGCAGTTCTTC	CASSPTSGGYNEQFF
TRBV6-1	TRBD2	TRBJ2-5	NA	TGTGCCAGCAGTGAAGCAGGGAGGGAAGAGACCCAGTACTTC	CASSEAGREETQYF
TRBV7-9	NA	TRBJ1-2	few	TGTGCCAGCAGCCCTGGCCAGCCCTGGTACTATGGCTACACCTTC	CASSPGQPWYYGYTF
TRBV7-9	NA	TRBJ1-1	NA	TGTGCCAGCAGCTTCCTGAGCTCAATGGGAATGGAAGCTTTCTTT	CASSFLSSMGMEAFF
TRBV6-5	NA	TRBJ1-2	NA	TGTGCCAGCAGTTACAGGTTGACAGGCGGTAACTATGGCTACACCTTC	CASSYRLTGGNYGYTF
TRBV3-1/TRBV3-2	NA	TRBJ1-2	once	TGTGCCAGCAGCCCTTCAAGACAGCCTTATGGCTACACCTTC	CASSPSRQPYGYTF
TRBV19	TRBD1	TRBJ2-7	NA	TGTGCCAGTAGGGGACAGGGGGCTTACGAGCAGTACTTC	CASRGQGAYEQYF
TRBV28	NA	TRBJ1-6	NA	TGTGCCAGCAGTTTCGGCTCACCCCTCCACTTT	CASSFGSPLHF
TRBV18	TRBD1	TRBJ2-3	NA	TGTGCCAGCTCATTAAGACAGGGGAGCACAGATACGCAGTATTTT	CASSLRQGSTDTQYF
TRBV7-9	NA	TRBJ2-7	NA	TGTGCCAGCAGCTCCCCCGGGCCTCGCGACGAGCAGTACTTC	CASSSPGPRDEQYF
TRBV6-2/TRBV6-3	TRBD2	TRBJ2-2	NA	TGTGCCAGCAGTTATGGGGAAGCGGGGGCCACCGGGGAGCTGTTTTTT	CASSYGEAGATGELFF
TRBV12-3/TRBV12-4	NA	TRBJ2-2	once	TGTGCCAGCAGCAAAAAAAGGGCCGGGGAGCTGTTTTTT	CASSKKRAGELFF
TRBV2	NA	TRBJ2-1	NA	TGTGCCAGCAGGGAGCTAACAGGCAGTATTATAAATGAGCAGTTCTTC	CASRELTGSIINEQFF
TRBV7-2	TRBD2	TRBJ2-4	NA	TGTGCCAGCAGCTCAGGACTAGCTGCCCCACCCGAGTACTTC	CASSSGLAAPPEYF
TRBV27	NA	TRBJ2-1	NA	TGTGCCAGCAGTTTTATCATAGGACAGAGATACAATGAGCAGTTCTTC	CASSFIIGQRYNEQFF
TRBV9	NA	TRBJ2-1	NA	TGTGCCAGCAGCGTAGCTAGCCCGAATGAGCAGTTCTTC	CASSVASPNEQFF
TRBV13	NA	TRBJ1-1	NA	TGTGCCAGCAGCTCCGAAAGGGCGGACCCCGAACGAACTGAAGCTTTCTTT	CASSSERADPERTEAFF
TRBV4-3	NA	TRBJ2-3	NA	TGCGCCAGCAGCCAGGGGGGGGACAGATTCACAGATACGCAGTATTTT	CASSQGGDRFTDTQYF
TRBV12-3/TRBV12-4	NA	TRBJ1-1	NA	TGTGCCAGCAGTTTCGTCGACACTGAAGCTTTCTTT	CASSFVDTEAFF
TRBV5-6	TRBD1	TRBJ1-2	NA	TGTGCCAGCAGCGTGGACAGGGGGCGGCCAAAGGGCTACACCTTC	CASSVDRGRPKGYTF
TRBV11-2	TRBD2	TRBJ2-5	NA	TGTGCCAGCAGCCCCGTAGCGGGGCAAGAGACCCAGTACTTC	CASSPVAGQETQYF
TRBV3-1/TRBV3-2	NA	TRBJ2-7	NA	TGTGCCAGCAGCCAAGGAACCCCAGGCTCCTACGAGCAGTACTTC	CASSQGTPGSYEQYF
TRBV12-3/TRBV12-4	NA	TRBJ2-1	NA	TGTGCCAGCAGTGCAGATACCTACAATGAGCAGTTCTTC	CASSADTYNEQFF
TRBV7-9	NA	TRBJ2-7	NA	TGTGCCAGCAGCGCGGGTTGGGACGAGCAGTACTTC	CASSAGWDEQYF
TRBV7-6	NA	TRBJ1-6	few	TGTGCCAGCGTCCTCACCGAGAGGGAAGGTAATTCACCCCTCCACTTT	CASVLTEREGNSPLHF
TRBV4-3	TRBD1	TRBJ1-2	NA	TGCGCCAGCAGCCAAGACGTCGGGACAGGGCGAGGTTACACCTTC	CASSQDVGTGRGYTF
TRBV12-5	TRBD1	TRBJ1-1	NA	TGTGCTAGTGGTCCCCCCCGGGACAGCTCCCTGAACACTGAAGCTTTCTTT	CASGPPRDSSLNTEAFF
TRBV5-4	TRBD1	TRBJ2-5	NA	TGTGCCAGTACGACGGACAGGGAAATCCGAGAGACCCAGTACTTC	CASTTDREIRETQYF
TRBV7-8	NA	TRBJ1-2	NA	TGTGCCAGCAGCCTGGATAGGGAATTTAATGGCTACACCTTC	CASSLDREFNGYTF
TRBV4-3	NA	TRBJ1-1	NA	TGCGCCAGCAGCCAAGCAAGCGCGGGGGGCCCTGAAGCTTTCTTT	CASSQASAGGPEAFF
TRBV30	TRBD2	TRBJ2-1	NA	TGTGCCTGGGGCGACTTAGCGGGGGGTCTTCGCAATGAGCAGTTCTTC	CAWGDLAGGLRNEQFF
TRBV7-9	NA	TRBJ1-1	NA	TGTGCCACCACTTTCTCGGCAGGTCGGCCCAAAGCTTTCTTT	CATTFSAGRPKAFF
TRBV2	NA	TRBJ2-5	NA	TGTGCCAGCAGTGAATGGCTCCTCGAAGAGACCCAGTACTTC	CASSEWLLEETQYF
TRBV7-2	TRBD1	TRBJ2-5	NA	TGTGCCAGCAGCTCGGACAGGAAAGAGACCCAGTACTTC	CASSSDRKETQYF
TRBV6-5	TRBD1	TRBJ2-7	NA	TGTGCCAGCAGCCCGGGGGACAGGGTCTACGAGCAGTACTTC	CASSPGDRVYEQYF
TRBV19	NA	TRBJ2-1	few	TGTGCGGCAGGGAGCTACAATGAGCAGTTCTTC	CAAGSYNEQFF
TRBV3-1/TRBV3-2	TRBD1	TRBJ1-2	once	TGTGCCAGCAGGGAGACAGGGGAGGATGGCTACACCTTC	CASRETGEDGYTF
TRBV5-6	NA	TRBJ2-1	NA	TGTGCCAGCAGCTTAGGAGGCTACAATGAGCAGTTCTTC	CASSLGGYNEQFF
TRBV20-1	NA	TRBJ1-2	NA	TGCAGTGGCGGGGACTTCGGCTACACCTTC	CSGGDFGYTF
TRBV13	TRBD2	TRBJ2-3	NA	TGTGCCAGCAGCCTCCGGACTAGCGGGGGGGCGCTTACGCAGTATTTT	CASSLRTSGGALTQYF
TRBV4-1	NA	TRBJ2-2	NA	TGCGCCAGCAGCCAAGAGACTTTGAACACCGGGGAGCTGTTTTTT	CASSQETLNTGELFF
TRBV6-1	NA	TRBJ1-2	once	TGTGCCAGCAACATCCGGACGAGGGACTATGGCTACACCTTC	CASNIRTRDYGYTF
TRBV14	NA	TRBJ1-1	NA	TGTGCCAGCAGCCTTGGTCGGAGAACTGAAGCTTTCTTT	CASSLGRRTEAFF
TRBV4-1	NA	TRBJ2-7	NA	TGCGCCAGCAGCCAATCATCGGCCGGGACCTACGAGCAGTACTTC	CASSQSSAGTYEQYF
TRBV11-2	NA	TRBJ1-3	NA	TGTGCCAGCAGCTTAGATATCCGGAGGAGCTCTGGAAACACCATATATTTT	CASSLDIRRSSGNTIYF
TRBV5-1	TRBD1	TRBJ2-1	NA	TGCGCCAGCAGGGCCGGGACAGGGGTTGATGAGCAGTTCTTC	CASRAGTGVDEQFF
TRBV18	TRBD2	TRBJ2-4	NA	TGTGCCAGCTCACCCACTAGCGGGGGGAATAATCTGGCCAAAAACATTCAGTACTTC	CASSPTSGGNNLAKNIQYF
TRBV6-4	NA	TRBJ2-1	NA	TGTGCCAGCAGCCTAAGCTCCTACAATGAGCAGTTCTTC	CASSLSSYNEQFF
TRBV10-1	TRBD1	TRBJ1-1	NA	TGCGCCAGCAGTGCGGACAGGGGTACGAACACTGAAGCTTTCTTT	CASSADRGTNTEAFF